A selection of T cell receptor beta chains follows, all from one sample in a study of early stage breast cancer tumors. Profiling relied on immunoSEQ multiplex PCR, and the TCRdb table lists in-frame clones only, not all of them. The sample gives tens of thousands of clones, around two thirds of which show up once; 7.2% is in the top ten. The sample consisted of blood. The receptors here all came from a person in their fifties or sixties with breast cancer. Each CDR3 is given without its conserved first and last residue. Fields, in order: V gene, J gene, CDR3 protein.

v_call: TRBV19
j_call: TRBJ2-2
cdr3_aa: ASRGPFGGNGELF

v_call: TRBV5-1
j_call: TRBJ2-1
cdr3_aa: ASSLTGYNEQF

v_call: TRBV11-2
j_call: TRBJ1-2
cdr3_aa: ASSLDHRGHGYT

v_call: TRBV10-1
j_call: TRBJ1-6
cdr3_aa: ASSRDRGSPLH

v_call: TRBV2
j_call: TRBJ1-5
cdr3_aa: ASSEVPNNQPQH

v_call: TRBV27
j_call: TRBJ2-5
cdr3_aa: ASSLSPGTGRETQY

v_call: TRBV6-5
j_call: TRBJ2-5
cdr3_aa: ASSLFQETQY

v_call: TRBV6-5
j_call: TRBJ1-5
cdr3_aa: ASSPSGSNQPQH

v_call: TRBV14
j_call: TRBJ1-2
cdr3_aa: ASSSDRGRGGYT

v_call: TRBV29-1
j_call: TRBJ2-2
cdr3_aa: SVLREQTNTGELF

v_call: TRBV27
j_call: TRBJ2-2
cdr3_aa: ASSLRRGGDTGELF

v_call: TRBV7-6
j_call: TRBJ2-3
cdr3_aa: ASSLGGDTDTQY

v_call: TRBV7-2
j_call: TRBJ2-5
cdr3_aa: ASSRGLAGNYQETQY

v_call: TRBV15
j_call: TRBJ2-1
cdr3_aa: ATRQAWANEQF

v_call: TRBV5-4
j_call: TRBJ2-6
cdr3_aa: ASSFRDTGANVLT

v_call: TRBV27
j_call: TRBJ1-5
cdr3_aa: ASSPNRVGQPQH

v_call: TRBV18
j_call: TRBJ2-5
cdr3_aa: ASSGLAGGPRETQY

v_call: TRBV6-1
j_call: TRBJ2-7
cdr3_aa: ASNPGLAGAWEQY

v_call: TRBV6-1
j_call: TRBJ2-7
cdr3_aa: ATSLVAGVEEQY

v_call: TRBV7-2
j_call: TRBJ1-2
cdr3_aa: ASSPRTDNYGYT

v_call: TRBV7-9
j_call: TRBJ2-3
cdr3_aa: ASSNRRQDTDTQY

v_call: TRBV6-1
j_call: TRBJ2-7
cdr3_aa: AISIGRDRAYEQY

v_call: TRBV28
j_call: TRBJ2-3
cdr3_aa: ASSRSGGAVDTQY

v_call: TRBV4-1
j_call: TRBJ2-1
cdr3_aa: ASSHPQGYNEQF

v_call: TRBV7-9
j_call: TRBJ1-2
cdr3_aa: ASSVPTGYDYGYT

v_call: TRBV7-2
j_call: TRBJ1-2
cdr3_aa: ASSSGPDRRNYGYT

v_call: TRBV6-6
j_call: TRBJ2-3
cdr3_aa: AGSLAGGGADTQY

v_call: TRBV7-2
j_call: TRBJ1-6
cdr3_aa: ASSWGDNSPLH

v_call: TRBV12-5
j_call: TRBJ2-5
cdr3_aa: ASGLGSGGGWETQY

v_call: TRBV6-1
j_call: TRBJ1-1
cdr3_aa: ASGFTGVNTEAF

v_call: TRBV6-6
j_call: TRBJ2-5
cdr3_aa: ASDRQGRETQY

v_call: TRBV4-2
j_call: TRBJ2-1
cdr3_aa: ASSQDPGLAGGNEQF

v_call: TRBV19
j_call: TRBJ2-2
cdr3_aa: ASRTSTTGELF

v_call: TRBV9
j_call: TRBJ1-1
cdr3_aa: ASSVAAQGADTEAF

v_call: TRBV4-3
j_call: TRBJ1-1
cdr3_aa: ASSQPGQRYTEAF

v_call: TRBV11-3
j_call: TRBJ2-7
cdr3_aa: ASSIGGLAGAYEQY

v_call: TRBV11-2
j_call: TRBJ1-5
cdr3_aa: ASSLSSGPGQPQH

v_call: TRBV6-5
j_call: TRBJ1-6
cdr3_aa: ATQGQANSPLH

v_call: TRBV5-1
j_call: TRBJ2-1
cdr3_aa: ASSPTENNEQF

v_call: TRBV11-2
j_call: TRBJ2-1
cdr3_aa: ASSLDLSLYNEQF

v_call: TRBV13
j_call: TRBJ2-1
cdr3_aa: ASSLLATNEQF

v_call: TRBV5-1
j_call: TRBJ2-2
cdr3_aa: ASSLATSRGAGELF

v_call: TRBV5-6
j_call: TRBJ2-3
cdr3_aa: ASRSYGGASTDTQY

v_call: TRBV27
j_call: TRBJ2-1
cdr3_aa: ASSLVTTYNEQF

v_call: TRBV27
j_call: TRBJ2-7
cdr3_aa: ASSPTSGSLTVYEQY

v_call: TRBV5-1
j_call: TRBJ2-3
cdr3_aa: ASRQDPSTDTQY

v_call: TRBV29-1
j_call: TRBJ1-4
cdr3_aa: SAYETGVEKLF

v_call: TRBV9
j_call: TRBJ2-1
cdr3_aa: ASSVEGQRSNEQF

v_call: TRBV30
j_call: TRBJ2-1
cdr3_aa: AWSVQGDRGRWGQF